Described below is a single TCR beta chain sequence and its context. Its antigen is currently unknown. Scientists made TCR beta cDNA using 5'RACE template switching with UMIs. TCRdb derives one entry per CDR3 protein from the 5' RACE reads, leaving out DNA. Across 400,000 to 550,000 distinct CDR3 sequences, the top ten clones capture 7.3% of the sample. The data originate from a study of T cells expressing NK-cell markers. Turning to the study itself: Investigators obtained TCR beta repertoires from sorted CD3+CD56+NKG2C+, CD3+CD56+NKG2C- and CD3+CD56-NKG2C+ T cells. Seven of eight sequenced donors tested HCMV-seropositive; one tested seronegative. Overall study findings and caveats: The study left the HCMV specificity of expanded NKG2C+ T cell clones unresolved.

Germline V CDR1 and CDR2: SGDLS, YYNGEE. This CDR3 has 16 residues. The receptor was derived from a woman between 18 and 70 years old in good health. The sample comprised blood T cells: a sorted CD56 or NKG2C T cell subset, CD4+ or CD8+ T cells, or bulk PBMC T cells (not recorded which). The chain has TRBV9 and TRBJ2-6; TCRdb names TRBD1, which stays unverified in the absence of DNA. Here the CDR3 reads CASSVVPGAGANVLTF.